This entry lists 8 T cell receptor beta chains sequenced from one sample in a study of T cells in Graves' hyperthyroidism and ophthalmopathy. The source material, RNA transcripts, was used to amplify TCR beta CDR3 regions. Primed by the HTBI set, a first-round RT-PCR was run on the TCR CDR3. TCRdb independently ran MiXCR on the multiplex PCR reads; one entry per CDR3 protein. The table shows about 290,000 distinct CDR3 sequences, with about 15% occurring only once. Material: blood. The source of these receptors is a woman between 45 and 60 years old with Graves' hyperthyroidism that later progressed to Graves' ophthalmopathy.

This clonotype was seen at least ten times. V is TRBV20-1 and J is TRBJ1-1; unclear D gene. The CDR3 is 14 residues long. Germline CDR1 DFQATT, CDR2 SNEGSKA (reference sequence). V was clipped by 0 bases and J by 5 bases, with 13 bases between them. As DNA, the CDR3 is TGCAGTGCTAGAGACCCTTCAGGCCGGACTGAAGCTTTCTTT. Protein product: CSARDPSGRTEAFF.

This chain connects TRBV3-1 to TRBJ2-3, with 11 bases aligning to TRBD2. The trim removed 3 bases at V and 4 bases at J, leaving 6 bases unmatched. Germline V lookup: CDR1 LGHDT, CDR2 YNNKEL (reference sequence). There are 16 residues in the CDR3. This chain's CDR3 is CASSQTTSGSSDTQYF. The CDR3 DNA sequence: TGTGCCAGCAGCCAGACCACTAGCGGGAGCTCAGATACGCAGTATTTT.

This clonotype was detected many times. The chain employs TRBV27 and TRBJ2-3; 11 bases match TRBD2. The CDR3 totals 19 residues. The germline CDR1 and CDR2 sequences are MNHEY and SMNVEV (reference sequence). The V segment lost 5 bases and the J segment 2 bases; nucleotides outside the gene matches: 15. The CDR3 nucleotides read TGTGCCAGCAGTCCCCGTTTAGCGGGAGGGCCGTATCCCACAGATACGCAGTATTTT. Residues: CASSPRLAGGPYPTDTQYF.

This clonotype was seen at least ten times. This chain links TRBV20-1 with TRBJ2-3, with D possibly matching TRBD1 (5 bases). The V gene lost 2 bases and the J gene lost 4 bases, with 7 bases spanning the gap. The CDR3 is 12 residues long. CDR1 DFQATT and CDR2 SNEGSKA come from the germline V gene (reference sequence). The CDR3 coding sequence is TGCAGTGCTAGACAGGGTTCAGATACGCAGTATTTT. This translates into CSARQGSDTQYF.

This clonotype was found many times. This sequence joins TRBV6-1 and TRBJ2-1; 9 bases fit TRBD2. The trim removed 5 bases at V and 4 bases at J, leaving 3 bases unmatched. This CDR3 comprises 14 residues. CDR1 MNHNS and CDR2 SASEGT come from the germline V gene. The CDR3 region is CASSYTSGYNEQFF. CDR3 bases: TGTGCCAGCAGTTATACTAGCGGGTACAATGAGCAGTTCTTC.

At least ten counts were recorded for this clonotype. The chain employs TRBV18 and TRBJ2-7; TRBD1 is a possible D gene (6 bases). V dropped 3 bases and J dropped 4 bases, with 13 bases sitting between them. Germline V gives CDR1 KGHSH, CDR2 LQKENI. The CDR3 consists of 14 residues. The CDR3 here is CASSPRQGLYEQYF. The CDR3 bases are TGTGCCAGCTCACCGCGGCAGGGGTTGTACGAGCAGTACTTC.

This chain uses TRBV20-1 with TRBJ2-1; 13 bases line up with TRBD2. CDR1 and CDR2 from the germline V gene are DFQATT and SNEGSKA (reference sequence). Trimming cost V 5 bases and J 6 bases; bases outside gene matches: 13. The CDR3 runs to 17 residues. The CDR3 DNA reads TGCAGTGCTGAGGGGTGGACTAGCGGGAGCCAGCGCAATGAGCAGTTCTTC. It encodes CSAEGWTSGSQRNEQFF.

This sequence joins TRBV19 and TRBJ2-3; 15 bases fit TRBD2. There are 18 residues in the CDR3. Germline-derived CDR1 and CDR2 are LNHDA and SQIVND (reference sequence). The junction had 5 bases not matched to a gene; V was cut back by 3 bases and J by 1 base. CDR3 amino acids: CASSIPGLAGGGTDTQYF. For the CDR3, the DNA is TGTGCCAGTAGTATCCCCGGACTAGCGGGAGGGGGCACAGATACGCAGTATTTT. Together with reference TRBV19 and TRBJ2-3, the CDR3 gives the full variable domain: DGGITQSPKYLFRKEGQNVTLSCEQNLNHDAMYWYRQDPGQGLRLIYYSQIVNDFQKGDIAEGYSVSREKKESFPLTVTSAQKNPTAFYLCASSIPGLAGGGTDTQYFGPGTRLTVL.